This TCR beta chain appears in the sequencing data of a study of T cell repertoires in cytomegalovirus infection. Looking at the study overall: Recently identified HLA-C-restricted CMV epitopes were used, and well-studied HLA-B-restricted CMV epitopes were used as well.

TCRdb redid the calling of the reads with MiXCR, one entry per CDR3 protein. Of fewer than 350,000 distinct CDR3 sequences in the sample, about 29% are singletons; the top ten hold 20%. A few counts support this clonotype. Its specificity is not known. The study's findings and limits: HLA-C-restricted CMV-specific TCR beta clonotypes were dominant in the ex vivo response.

The CDR3 sequence is 16 residues long. V was cut by 4 bases and J by 2 bases, with 17 bases left in between. Germline V lookup: CDR1 SGHTA, CDR2 FQGNSA. The TCR was taken from a human donor in good health (CMV status not recorded). Some clones in this sample may be carry-over from other donors' samples. The V gene is TRBV7-2, the J gene TRBJ2-5, with a weak D call TRBD2 (6 bases). The material sequenced was cultured PBMCs, taken from culture after CMV antigen stimulation. Here the CDR3 reads CASSSGGGEIQETQYF. The CDR3 DNA follows: TGTGCCAGCAGCTCCGGGGGTGGGGAGATACAAGAGACCCAGTACTTC.